One and the same sample provided the 2 T cell receptor beta chains below, sequenced in a study of Graves' ophthalmopathy and Graves' hyperthyroidism. Amplification of TCR beta CDR3 regions used RNA transcripts. HTBI primers primed a first-round RT-PCR, and a second-round multiplex PCR followed. TCRdb fed the multiplex PCR reads into MiXCR, producing one record per CDR3 protein. The data contain more than 300,000 distinct CDR3 sequences, about a sixth of them seen just once; the ten biggest clones take up roughly 2.4%. Specimen: peripheral blood. All receptors come from an adult woman with stable Graves' hyperthyroidism.

This clonotype was counted at least ten times. The chain is built from TRBV12-3 or TRBV12-4 and TRBJ1-5; 9 bases line up with TRBD1. The CDR3 extends over 14 amino acids. Unmatched junction bases numbered 6, after V lost 6 bases and J lost 6 bases. This chain's CDR3 is CASRGTGFGQPQHF. In DNA form, the CDR3 reads TGTGCCAGCAGGGGGACAGGGTTCGGTCAGCCCCAGCATTTT.

There are many counts of this clonotype. V gene TRBV20-1 combines with J gene TRBJ1-1; TRBD1 aligns across 10 bases. Trimming at V came to 1 base and at J to 4 bases, leaving 0 bases not matched to a gene. Germline CDR1 DFQATT, CDR2 SNEGSKA (reference sequence). This CDR3 has 13 amino acids. CDR3 DNA: TGCAGTGCTAGAGGGACAGGGGGCACTGAAGCTTTCTTT. Its translation: CSARGTGGTEAFF.